This TCR beta chain is drawn from a study of blood T cell repertoires in COVID-19. Study background: From the United States, Italy and Spain came samples of acute and convalescent COVID-19. The cDNA or gDNA used as material had been derived from T cells, B-cell-depleted T cells, or PBMCs.

Original data processing: Cell counts per sample came from amplifying reference gene primers. Repertoires were generated with immunoSEQ multiplex PCR, while TCRdb's copy carries only in-frame clones and drops some. The V and J calls and clone size were taken over from that table, and D and trimming were inferred from the DNA. The data contain 350,000 or so clones, around 88% of them singletons. Trimming left V 7 bases short and J 0 bases short, with 12 bases between. Germline CDR1 is KGHDR and CDR2 is SFDVKD. The CDR3 loop spans 16 amino acids. Material for sequencing was peripheral blood. This clonotype was obtained from a man in his thirties or forties with active or convalescent COVID-19. The chain employs TRBV24-1 and TRBJ2-6; D is ambiguous. The CDR3 region is CATRKPTASGANVLTF. CDR3 bases: TGTGCCACCAGAAAACCAACAGCCTCTGGGGCCAACGTCCTGACTTTC.